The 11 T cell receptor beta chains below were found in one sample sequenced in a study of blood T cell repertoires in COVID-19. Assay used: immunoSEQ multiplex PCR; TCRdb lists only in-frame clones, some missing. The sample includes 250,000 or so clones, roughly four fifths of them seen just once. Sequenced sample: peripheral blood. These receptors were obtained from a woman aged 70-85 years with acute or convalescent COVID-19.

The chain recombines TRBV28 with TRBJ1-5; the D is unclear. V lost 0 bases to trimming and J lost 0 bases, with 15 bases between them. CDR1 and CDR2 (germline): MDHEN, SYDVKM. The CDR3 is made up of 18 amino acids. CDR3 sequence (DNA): TGTGCCAGCAGTTTATGGTTCGGGAGGGTTGATAGCAATCAGCCCCAGCATTTT. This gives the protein CASSLWFGRVDSNQPQHF.

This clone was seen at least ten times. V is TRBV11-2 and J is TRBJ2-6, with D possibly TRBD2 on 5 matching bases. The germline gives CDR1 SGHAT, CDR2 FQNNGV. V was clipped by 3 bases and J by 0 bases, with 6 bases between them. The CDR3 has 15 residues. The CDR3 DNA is TGTGCCAGCAGCTTTGAGGGCTCTGGGGCCAACGTCCTGACTTTC. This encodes CASSFEGSGANVLTF. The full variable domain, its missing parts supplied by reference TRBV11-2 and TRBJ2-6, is EAGVAQSPRYKIIEKRQSVAFWCNPISGHATLYWYQQILGQGPKLLIQFQNNGVVDDSQLPKDRFSAERLKGVDSTLKIQPAKLEDSAVYLCASSFEGSGANVLTFGAGSRLTVL.

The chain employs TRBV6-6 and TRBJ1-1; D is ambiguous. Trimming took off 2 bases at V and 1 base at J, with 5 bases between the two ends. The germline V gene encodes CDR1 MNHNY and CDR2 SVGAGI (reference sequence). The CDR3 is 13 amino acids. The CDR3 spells CASSYTENTEAFF. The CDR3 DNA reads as TGTGCCAGCAGTTACACAGAGAACACTGAAGCTTTCTTT.

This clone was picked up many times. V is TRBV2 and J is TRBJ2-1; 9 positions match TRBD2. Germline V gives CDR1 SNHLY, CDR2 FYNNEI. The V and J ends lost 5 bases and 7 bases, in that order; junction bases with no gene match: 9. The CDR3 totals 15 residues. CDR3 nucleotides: TGTGCCAGCAGTCCTTCGGGACTAGCCTTGAATGAGCAGTTCTTC. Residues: CASSPSGLALNEQFF.

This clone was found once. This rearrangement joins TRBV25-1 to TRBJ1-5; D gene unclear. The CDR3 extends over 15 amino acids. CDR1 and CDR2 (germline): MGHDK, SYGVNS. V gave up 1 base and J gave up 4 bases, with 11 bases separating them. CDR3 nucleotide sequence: TGTGCCAGCAGTGAATCGTCAGGCATTAATCAGCCCCAGCATTTT. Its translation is CASSESSGINQPQHF. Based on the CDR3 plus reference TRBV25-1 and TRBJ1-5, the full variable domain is EADIYQTPRYLVIGTGKKITLECSQTMGHDKMYWYQQDPGMELHLIHYSYGVNSTEKGDLSSESTVSRIRTEHFPLTLESARPSHTSQYLCASSESSGINQPQHFGDGTRLSIL.

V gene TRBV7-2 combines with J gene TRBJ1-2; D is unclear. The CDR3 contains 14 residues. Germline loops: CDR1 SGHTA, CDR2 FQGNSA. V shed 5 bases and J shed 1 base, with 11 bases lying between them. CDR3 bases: TGTGCCAGCAGCGTCACCGGGAGTAACTATGGCTACACCTTC. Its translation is CASSVTGSNYGYTF.

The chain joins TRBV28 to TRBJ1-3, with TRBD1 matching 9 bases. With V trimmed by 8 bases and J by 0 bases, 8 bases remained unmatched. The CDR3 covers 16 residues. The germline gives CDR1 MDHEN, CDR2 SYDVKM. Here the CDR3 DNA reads TGTGCCAGCGACAGGGGGTTGGCAGGCTCTGGAAACACCATATATTTT. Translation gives CASDRGLAGSGNTIYF.

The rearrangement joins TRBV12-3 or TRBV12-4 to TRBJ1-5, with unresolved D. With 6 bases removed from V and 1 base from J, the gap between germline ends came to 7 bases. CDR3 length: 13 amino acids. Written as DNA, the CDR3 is TGTGCCAGCAGCCTACAGAGCAATCAGCCCCAGCATTTT. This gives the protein CASSLQSNQPQHF.

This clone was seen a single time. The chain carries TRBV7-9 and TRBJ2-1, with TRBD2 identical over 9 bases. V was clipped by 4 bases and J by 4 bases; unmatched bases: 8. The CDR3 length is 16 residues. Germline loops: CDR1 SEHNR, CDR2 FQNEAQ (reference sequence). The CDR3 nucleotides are TGTGCCAGCAGCTCGAGTATAGCGGGGGAGTACAATGAGCAGTTCTTC. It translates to CASSSSIAGEYNEQFF.

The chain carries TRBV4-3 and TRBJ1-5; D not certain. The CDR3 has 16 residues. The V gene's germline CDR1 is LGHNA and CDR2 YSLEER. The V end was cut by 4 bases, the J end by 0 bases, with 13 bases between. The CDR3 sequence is CASSPDRGYSNQPQHF. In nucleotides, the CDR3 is TGCGCCAGCAGCCCAGACCGGGGTTATAGCAATCAGCCCCAGCATTTT.

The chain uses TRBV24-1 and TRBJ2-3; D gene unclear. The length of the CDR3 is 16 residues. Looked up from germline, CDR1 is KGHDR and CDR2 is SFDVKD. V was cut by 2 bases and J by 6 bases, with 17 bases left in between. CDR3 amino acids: CATSDSPQAATDTQYF. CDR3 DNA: TGTGCCACCAGTGATTCCCCGCAGGCCGCTACGGATACGCAGTATTTT.